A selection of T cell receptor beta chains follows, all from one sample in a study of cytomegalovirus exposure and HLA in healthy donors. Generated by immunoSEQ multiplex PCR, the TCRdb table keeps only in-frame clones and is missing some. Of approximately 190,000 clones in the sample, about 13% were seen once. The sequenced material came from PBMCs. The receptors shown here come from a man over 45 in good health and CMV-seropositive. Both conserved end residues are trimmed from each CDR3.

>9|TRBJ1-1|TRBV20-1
SASSTGIAF
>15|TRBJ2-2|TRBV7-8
ASSLVGLAWNTGELF
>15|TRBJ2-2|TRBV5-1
ASSSEPGQRLIGELF
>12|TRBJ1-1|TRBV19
ASRGDILGTEAF
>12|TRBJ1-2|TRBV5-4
ASSEDRVNYGYT
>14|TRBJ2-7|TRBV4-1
ASSQALAGGPYEQY
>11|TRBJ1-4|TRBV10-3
AISSREYEKLF
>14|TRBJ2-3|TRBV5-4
ASKWGRGGSTDTQY
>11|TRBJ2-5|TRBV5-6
ASSLDYQETQY
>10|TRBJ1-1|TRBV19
ASIWANTEAF
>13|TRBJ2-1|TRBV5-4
ASSLVFGGANEQF
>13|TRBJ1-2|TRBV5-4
ASSLAADINYGYT
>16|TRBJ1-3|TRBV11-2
ASSLNAAAGATGNTIY
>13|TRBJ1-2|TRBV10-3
AISEGTGESYGYT
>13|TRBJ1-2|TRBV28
AITVGGSSNYGYT
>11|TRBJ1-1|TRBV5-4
ASSNRARAEAF
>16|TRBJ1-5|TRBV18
ASSPRRQGVTSNQPQH
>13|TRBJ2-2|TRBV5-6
ASSLVGVNTGELF
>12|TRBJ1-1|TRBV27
ASSFRVSRTEAF
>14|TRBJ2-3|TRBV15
ATSRGIAGGRDTQY
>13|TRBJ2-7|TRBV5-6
ASSYTGLSPYEQY
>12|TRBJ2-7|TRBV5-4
ASSSTGSPAGQY
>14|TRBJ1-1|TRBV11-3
ASSSPPGHMNTEAF
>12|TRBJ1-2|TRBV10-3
AIRDGQERYGYT
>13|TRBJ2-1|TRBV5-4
ASSRTSGGFDEQF
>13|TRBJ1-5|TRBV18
ASSPTGGTGQPQH